A single sample is the source of the 13 T cell receptor beta chains below, sequenced in a study of blood T cell repertoires in COVID-19. The protocol was immunoSEQ multiplex PCR, while the TCRdb copy is restricted to in-frame clones and leaves out a portion. The sample holds 60,000 to 85,000 clones, about 86% seen once. The source material was peripheral blood. The source of these receptors is a human donor in a cohort sampled during active COVID-19.

This clone is a singleton in its sample. The rearrangement links TRBV5-1 to TRBJ1-3; perhaps TRBD1 as D (6 bases). The germline V gene has CDR1 SGHRS and CDR2 YFSETQ. This CDR3 has 16 amino acids. Trimming took 4 bases from V and 0 from J, leaving 14 bases between them. The CDR3 region has the DNA TGCGCCAGCAGCCTACAGGGTGCCTACTCTGGAAACACCATATATTTT. Protein: CASSLQGAYSGNTIYF.

Comments on this clone: The same CDR3 arises from other DNA sequences in this sample as well. J is TRBJ1-5 and V is TRBV29-1; D possibly corresponds to TRBD1 (5 bases). V lost 6 bases and J lost 4, with 13 bases in between. Germline V lookup: CDR1 SQVTM, CDR2 ANQGSEA. CDR3 length: 13 residues. Here the CDR3 DNA reads TGCAGCGTCACAACAGGTGTGAATCAGCCCCAGCATTTT. Its protein product is CSVTTGVNQPQHF. Filled out from reference TRBV29-1 and TRBJ1-5, the complete variable domain reads SAVISQKPSRDICQRGTSLTIQCQVDSQVTMMFWYRQQPGQSLTLIATANQGSEATYESGFVIDKFPISRPNLTFSTLTVSNMSPEDSSIYLCSVTTGVNQPQHFGDGTRLSIL.

Only one count was recorded for this clone. The DNA of the CDR3 is TGTGCCAGCAGCCCCGGCTCGACAGCAACACAAGAGACCCAGTACTTC. Amino acids: CASSPGSTATQETQYF. V gene TRBV9 combines with J gene TRBJ2-5; possible D gene TRBD1, 5 bases. Between the trimmed V and J ends, which lost 4 bases and 2 bases, there was a span of 18 bases. The CDR3 totals 16 residues. Germline lookup yields CDR1 SGDLS and CDR2 YYNGEE.

The CDR3 DNA is TGCAGCGTTGATAGCGGCTCCCGCAGAGATACGCAGTATTTT. It specifies CSVDSGSRRDTQYF. The V call is TRBV29-1, the J call TRBJ2-3; maybe TRBD2 (6 bases). CDR1 is SQVTM, CDR2 ANQGSEA, per germline. Trimming took 3 bases from V and 5 from J, leaving 15 bases between them. This CDR3 has 14 amino acids.

The rearrangement links TRBV29-1 to TRBJ2-5; weak D call: TRBD2 (5 bases). V lost 4 bases to trimming and J lost 4 bases, with 13 bases between them. The germline gives CDR1 SQVTM, CDR2 ANQGSEA. This CDR3 is 13 amino acids long. DNA for the CDR3: TGCAGCGTTGTCTTACCGGCGGGAGAGACCCAGTACTTC. It translates to CSVVLPAGETQYF.

The rearrangement uses TRBV12-3 or TRBV12-4 and TRBJ2-1, with D hard to call. CDR3 length: 13 residues. V shed 6 bases and J shed 2 bases, with 8 bases lying between them. CDR3: CASSSEPYNEQFF. CDR3 bases: TGTGCCAGCAGCTCCGAGCCCTACAATGAGCAGTTCTTC.

V and J are TRBV6-5 and TRBJ2-5, with D tentatively TRBD2 (5 bases). The CDR3 sequence is 13 residues long. V was cut by 6 bases and J by 1 base, with 9 bases left in between. Per germline, CDR1 MNHEY and CDR2 SVGAGI. The CDR3 region is CASRGLTQETQYF. CDR3 DNA sequence: TGTGCCAGCAGAGGACTCACCCAAGAGACCCAGTACTTC.

The J gene is TRBJ1-1, the V gene TRBV28, with 10 positions matching TRBD1. Germline-derived CDR1 and CDR2 are MDHEN and SYDVKM. The V and J ends lost 2 bases and 6 bases, in that order; junction bases with no gene match: 3. The CDR3 sequence is 14 residues long. CDR3 protein: CASSLRGQGAEAFF. The DNA of the CDR3 is TGTGCCAGCAGTTTAAGAGGACAGGGGGCTGAAGCTTTCTTT.

The gene calls are TRBV19 and TRBJ2-5, with D perhaps matching TRBD1 (6 bases). There are 14 residues in the CDR3. Germline CDR1 reads LNHDA; CDR2 reads SQIVND (reference sequence). V gave up 2 bases and J gave up 1 base, with 8 bases separating them. The CDR3 nucleotides read TGTGCCAGTAGTATATCCAGGGGCCAAGAGACCCAGTACTTC. Translating it yields CASSISRGQETQYF.

This clone has just one count. The chain combines TRBV5-1 with TRBJ2-7, with D possibly matching TRBD2 (6 bases). CDR1 is SGHRS, CDR2 YFSETQ, per germline. V was trimmed by 7 bases and J by 2 bases, leaving 13 bases between them. The CDR3 loop spans 13 amino acids. CDR3 bases: TGCGCCAGCTCACTCGGGGGACCCTACGAGCAGTACTTC. This translates into CASSLGGPYEQYF. The complete variable domain, with remaining parts taken from reference TRBV5-1 and TRBJ2-7, reads KAGVTQTPRYLIKTRGQQVTLSCSPISGHRSVSWYQQTPGQGLQFLFEYFSETQRNKGNFPGRFSGRQFSNSRSEMNVSTLELGDSALYLCASSLGGPYEQYFGPGTRLTVT.

The chain couples TRBV10-3 to TRBJ1-1, with D unclear. Germline V gene lookup returns CDR1 ENHRY and CDR2 SYGVKD. V lost 11 bases and J 0 bases, leaving 13 bases between the germline ends. The CDR3 consists of 13 residues. Written as DNA, the CDR3 is TGTGCCGGGAGGGAAACCGTGAACACTGAAGCTTTCTTT. The encoded protein is CAGRETVNTEAFF.

J is TRBJ2-3 and V is TRBV5-1; D is perhaps TRBD1 (6 bases). The CDR3 consists of 15 residues. Trimming left V 0 bases short and J 2 bases short, with 10 bases between. Germline V gene sequence: CDR1 SGHRS, CDR2 YFSETQ. The CDR3 DNA reads as TGCGCCAGCAGCTTGGTCGGACAGCTCACAGATACGCAGTATTTT. Its protein product is CASSLVGQLTDTQYF.

This rearrangement joins TRBV18 to TRBJ1-5; TRBD1 agrees at 11 bases. CDR3 length equals 13 residues. V lost 3 bases, J lost 8 bases, and 0 bases stayed unmatched. Per germline, CDR1 KGHSH and CDR2 LQKENI. CDR3 in amino acids: CASSPGQGEPQHF. The CDR3, as DNA: TGTGCCAGCTCACCGGGACAGGGGGAGCCCCAGCATTTT.